This entry lists 29 T cell receptor beta chains sequenced from one sample in a study of identical twins. TCRdb re-called the 5' RACE reads through MiXCR, storing one row per CDR3 protein. The top ten clones hold about 8.1% of a sample with 350,000 or so distinct CDR3 sequences, 7% to 9.5% of them seen once. The sequenced sample consisted of naive T cells sorted from blood. Source of these receptors: a woman between 45 and 60 years old in good health.

This clonotype was detected only a few times. The chain carries TRBV5-1 and TRBJ2-5; 9 bases are shared with TRBD2. Germline loops: CDR1 SGHRS, CDR2 YFSETQ. Trimming cost V 4 bases and J 4 bases; bases outside gene matches: 17. This CDR3 has 18 amino acids. In DNA, the CDR3 is TGCGCCAGCAGCCGCGGCATAGGGAATAGCGGGAGAGGAGAGACCCAGTACTTC. Encoded protein: CASSRGIGNSGRGETQYF.

This clonotype has more than one count but fewer than ten. This chain uses TRBV6-1 with TRBJ2-3; no clear D gene. CDR3 size: 13 residues. Trimming left V 2 bases short and J 3 bases short, with 6 bases between. Germline V gives CDR1 MNHNS, CDR2 SASEGT. CDR3 in DNA: TGTGCCAGCAGTGAATACTTTACAGATACGCAGTATTTT. The encoded protein is CASSEYFTDTQYF.

The chain is built from TRBV7-2 and TRBJ2-2; no firm D call. Trimming took 5 bases from V and 4 from J, leaving 11 bases between them. The CDR3 consists of 14 residues. The V gene's germline CDR1 is SGHTA and CDR2 FQGNSA. CDR3 sequence (DNA): TGTGCCAGCAGCGAACTATGGGGCACCGGGGAGCTGTTTTTT. This translates into CASSELWGTGELFF.

A word on this clonotype: At one of its ends the junction is not consistent with the germline gene, which may arise from a read error. The chain is built from TRBV30 and TRBJ2-5, with TRBD2 matching 11 bases. Per the germline V gene, CDR1 is GTSNPN and CDR2 is SVGIG (reference sequence). The CDR3 sequence is 16 residues long. The CDR3 is CAWRAGTSGLQVTQYF. Here the CDR3 DNA reads TGTGCCTGGAGGGCCGGGACTAGCGGACTCCAAGTGACCCAGTACTTC.

This clonotype was detected many times. The J gene is TRBJ2-7, the V gene TRBV5-1, with D unresolved. CDR1 and CDR2 from the germline V gene are SGHRS and YFSETQ. V lost 0 bases and J lost 1, with 8 bases in between. The CDR3 sequence is 14 residues long. The CDR3 DNA reads TGCGCCAGCAGCTTGGATGGAGCATCCTACGAGCAGTACTTC. Its translation is CASSLDGASYEQYF.

The chain joins TRBV5-1 to TRBJ2-1; 7 bases fit TRBD2. The CDR3 has 17 residues. The germline CDR1 and CDR2 sequences are SGHRS and YFSETQ. Trimming removed 1 base from V and 13 bases from J; junction bases left unmatched: 20. The CDR3 DNA sequence: TGCGCCAGCAGCTTGTCTCCCCTGTGGGAGGGCCTCGGTGATCAGTTCTTC. This encodes CASSLSPLWEGLGDQFF.

This clonotype was seen repeatedly, ten times or more. The chain combines TRBV28 with TRBJ2-7; 9 bases are a match to TRBD1. The V gene end was trimmed by 5 bases and the J gene end by 2 bases; junction bases not matched to a gene: 4. The germline V gene has CDR1 MDHEN and CDR2 SYDVKM. CDR3 size: 14 residues. The CDR3 sequence is CASSPRQGAYEQYF. The CDR3 nucleotides read TGTGCCAGCAGTCCAAGACAGGGGGCCTACGAGCAGTACTTC.

There are many counts of this clonotype. This chain links TRBV3-1 with TRBJ2-3, with D maybe TRBD1 (6 bases). The CDR3 runs to 15 residues. Germline-derived CDR1 and CDR2 are LGHDT and YNNKEL (reference sequence). The germline V and J ends were trimmed by 4 bases and 1 base, with 12 bases remaining between them. This chain's CDR3 is CASSPGDTGTDTQYF. The CDR3 region has the DNA TGTGCCAGCAGCCCAGGGGACACCGGCACAGATACGCAGTATTTT.

The chain links TRBV2 to TRBJ2-4; D call uncertain. V was clipped by 1 base and J by 1 base, with 5 bases between them. The CDR3 is made up of 14 amino acids. The V gene's germline CDR1 is SNHLY and CDR2 FYNNEI. In DNA form, the CDR3 reads TGTGCCAGCAGTGAAGATGGGGCCAAAAACATTCAGTACTTC. Its protein product is CASSEDGAKNIQYF.

This clonotype was seen a handful of times. CDR3 amino acids: CASSLQDNTEAFF. The CDR3 DNA reads TGTGCCAGCAGTTTACAGGACAACACTGAAGCTTTCTTT. The chain is built from TRBV12-3 or TRBV12-4 and TRBJ1-1, with unresolved D. Trimming cost V 2 bases and J 2 bases, with 6 bases left between them. CDR3 length: 13 amino acids.

V is TRBV5-1 and J is TRBJ2-5; TRBD1 might be the D (6 bases). V was pared by 7 bases and J by 5 bases, with 15 bases between. The CDR3 has 13 residues. Germline V gene sequence: CDR1 SGHRS, CDR2 YFSETQ. CDR3: CASGTGLKETQYF. In nucleotides, the CDR3 is TGCGCCAGCGGAACAGGGTTGAAGGAGACCCAGTACTTC.

This clonotype was picked up a small number of times. The J gene is TRBJ2-7, the V gene TRBV2, with 8 bases aligning to TRBD2. The CDR3 is made up of 13 amino acids. V lost 10 bases and J lost 4; bases outside the gene matches: 9. Germline-derived CDR1 and CDR2 are SNHLY and FYNNEI. This CDR3 is CATSRGGFYEQYF. The CDR3 DNA reads TGTGCCACTTCACGGGGGGGTTTTTACGAGCAGTACTTC.

The chain combines TRBV5-1 with TRBJ2-1; 10 bases match TRBD2. Germline CDR1 is SGHRS and CDR2 is YFSETQ. This CDR3 spans 15 amino acids. V was clipped by 3 bases and J by 9 bases; unmatched bases: 9. This chain's CDR3 is CASSSGLAASLEQFF. DNA for the CDR3: TGCGCCAGCAGCTCCGGACTAGCGGCATCTCTTGAGCAGTTCTTC.

The chain joins TRBV6-5 to TRBJ2-7, with D perhaps TRBD1 or TRBD2 (5 bases each). This CDR3 is 14 amino acids long. The germline gives CDR1 MNHEY, CDR2 SVGAGI. The V end was cut by 5 bases, the J end by 3 bases, with 14 bases between. CDR3 DNA sequence: TGTGCCAGCAGTCCTCGGGACGGAAACTACGAGCAGTACTTC. Protein sequence: CASSPRDGNYEQYF.

This clonotype was counted between two and nine times. The chain carries TRBV3-1 and TRBJ2-3; no reliable D call. The CDR3 consists of 18 residues. From germline, CDR1 is LGHDT and CDR2 YNNKEL (reference sequence). Trimming took 0 bases from V and 4 from J, leaving 20 bases between them. CDR3 loop: CASSQDIRREEPPDTQYF. The CDR3, as DNA: TGTGCCAGCAGCCAAGATATTCGTCGAGAGGAACCTCCAGATACGCAGTATTTT.

This clonotype was seen only a few times. The chain links TRBV6-2 or TRBV6-3 to TRBJ2-3; no reliable D call. The V gene lost 2 bases and the J gene lost 2 bases, with 11 bases spanning the gap. The CDR3 spans 15 residues. CDR1 is MNHEY, CDR2 SVGEGT, per germline. The CDR3 DNA sequence: TGTGCCAGCAGTTACGGGTGGGGTCCCACAGATACGCAGTATTTT. As protein: CASSYGWGPTDTQYF.

This clonotype was seen many times. The V gene is TRBV24-1, the J gene TRBJ2-1; a possible D gene is TRBD1 (5 bases). V dropped 2 bases and J dropped 7 bases, with 8 bases sitting between them. From germline, CDR1 is KGHDR and CDR2 SFDVKD. The CDR3 extends over 13 amino acids. DNA of the CDR3: TGTGCCACCAGTGATTCAGGGTATAATGAGCAGTTCTTC. This gives the protein CATSDSGYNEQFF.

This clonotype has at least ten counts. The chain has TRBV4-1 and TRBJ1-1; D uncertain. The V gene's germline CDR1 is MGHRA and CDR2 YSYEKL. Trimming took 0 bases from V and 0 from J, leaving 8 bases between them. The CDR3 has 15 amino acids. The CDR3 region has the DNA TGCGCCAGCAGCCAAGATCTGACAATGAACACTGAAGCTTTCTTT. Amino acids: CASSQDLTMNTEAFF.

The chain couples TRBV5-6 to TRBJ2-2, with 9 bases matching TRBD1. J gave up 2 bases and V 5 bases, and 4 bases lay outside the gene matches. Germline V gene lookup returns CDR1 SGHDT and CDR2 YYEEEE. CDR3 size: 15 residues. The CDR3 nucleotides read TGTGCCAGCAGTGCGGACAGGGGAAACACCGGGGAGCTGTTTTTT. Protein: CASSADRGNTGELFF.

This clonotype has just a few counts. The gene calls are TRBV5-1 and TRBJ2-2; no definite D call. This CDR3 comprises 15 residues. Between the trimmed V and J ends, which lost 1 base and 5 bases, there was a span of 12 bases. CDR1 SGHRS and CDR2 YFSETQ come from the germline V gene. CDR3 protein: CASSLIGQETGELFF. CDR3 nucleotide sequence: TGCGCCAGCAGCTTGATAGGCCAGGAAACCGGGGAGCTGTTTTTT.

The chain joins TRBV15 to TRBJ2-7, with D unresolved. The length of the CDR3 is 10 residues. Per the germline V gene, CDR1 is LNHNV and CDR2 is YYDKDF (reference sequence). The CDR3 DNA sequence: TGTGCCTCAAAGACTGGGGTCCTACTCGTC. Residues: CASKTGVLLV.

The chain joins TRBV19 to TRBJ2-3; the D gene could be TRBD1 or TRBD2 (5 bases each). Trimming removed 7 bases at V and 2 bases at J, with 13 bases between. Germline CDR1 reads LNHDA; CDR2 reads SQIVND (reference sequence). This CDR3 has 14 residues. CDR3 in DNA: TGTGCCAGTACCTCTGGGACCCTCACAGATACGCAGTATTTT. Amino acid sequence: CASTSGTLTDTQYF.

This clonotype was counted a few times. The genes are TRBV11-2 and TRBJ2-2; 7 nucleotides agree with TRBD2. In germline, CDR1 is SGHAT, CDR2 FQNNGV. There are 16 residues in the CDR3. The ends lost 1 base at V and 2 bases at J; junction bases unmatched: 4. In DNA form, the CDR3 reads TGTGCCAGCAGCTTAGGTGGGAGGGGAAACACCGGGGAGCTGTTTTTT. Translating it yields CASSLGGRGNTGELFF.

This clonotype was counted many times. The rearrangement links TRBV3-1 to TRBJ2-1; 8 nucleotides align to TRBD1. CDR3 size: 16 residues. Germline CDR1 is LGHDT and CDR2 is YNNKEL (reference sequence). Trimming took 6 bases from V and 8 from J; bases not matched to a gene: 15. The CDR3 DNA follows: TGTGCCAGCAGTCGAACTATCCGACAGGGGACGGATGAGCAGTTCTTC. This encodes CASSRTIRQGTDEQFF.

This clonotype occurred a few times. This chain links TRBV7-9 with TRBJ1-2; 7 bases map to TRBD1. This CDR3 contains 13 residues. Looked up from germline, CDR1 is SEHNR and CDR2 is FQNEAQ (reference sequence). After removal of 5 bases from V and 4 bases from J, the junction contained 4 bases not matched to a gene. For the CDR3, the DNA is TGTGCCAGCAGCCAGGGACAGAGCTATGGCTACACCTTC. Translation gives CASSQGQSYGYTF.

The chain links TRBV20-1 to TRBJ1-2, with TRBD1 matching 7 bases. J lost 3 bases, V lost 1 base, and 2 bases had no gene match. The germline CDR1 and CDR2 sequences are DFQATT and SNEGSKA (reference sequence). This CDR3 has 13 amino acids. The CDR3 nucleotides read TGCAGTGCTAGAGCCGGGACAGACTATGGCTACACCTTC. Its translation: CSARAGTDYGYTF.

CDR3 bases: TGTGCCAGCAGTGAAGGGAGGGCCCCCCGGAACACTGAAGCTTTCTTT. As protein: CASSEGRAPRNTEAFF. The chain couples TRBV2 to TRBJ1-1; D gene uncertain. The ends were cut back, 1 base at V and 1 base at J, with 13 bases in the middle. In germline, CDR1 is SNHLY, CDR2 FYNNEI. The CDR3 runs 16 residues. The full variable domain, with the rest looked up from reference TRBV2 and TRBJ1-1, is EPEVTQTPSHQVTQMGQEVILRCVPISNHLYFYWYRQILGQKVEFLVSFYNNEISEKSEIFDDQFSVERPDGSNFTLKIRSTKLEDSAMYFCASSEGRAPRNTEAFFGQGTRLTVV.

V gene TRBV12-3 or TRBV12-4 combines with J gene TRBJ1-2; D gene uncertain. The CDR3 spans 19 residues. V was trimmed by 6 bases and J by 6 bases, leaving 32 bases between them. The CDR3 protein is CASSHPRAALIGRMDGYTF. The CDR3 DNA follows: TGTGCCAGCAGCCACCCAAGGGCAGCCCTGATCGGCCGCATGGATGGCTACACCTTC.

The chain is built from TRBV5-1 and TRBJ1-2, with D uncertain. The CDR3 is 13 amino acids. CDR1 and CDR2 (germline): SGHRS, YFSETQ. Trimming shortened V by 2 bases and J by 8 bases, and 13 bases separated the two germline ends. CDR3 protein: CASSLDPPRGYTF. Here the CDR3 DNA reads TGCGCCAGCAGCTTAGACCCTCCTCGGGGCTACACCTTC.